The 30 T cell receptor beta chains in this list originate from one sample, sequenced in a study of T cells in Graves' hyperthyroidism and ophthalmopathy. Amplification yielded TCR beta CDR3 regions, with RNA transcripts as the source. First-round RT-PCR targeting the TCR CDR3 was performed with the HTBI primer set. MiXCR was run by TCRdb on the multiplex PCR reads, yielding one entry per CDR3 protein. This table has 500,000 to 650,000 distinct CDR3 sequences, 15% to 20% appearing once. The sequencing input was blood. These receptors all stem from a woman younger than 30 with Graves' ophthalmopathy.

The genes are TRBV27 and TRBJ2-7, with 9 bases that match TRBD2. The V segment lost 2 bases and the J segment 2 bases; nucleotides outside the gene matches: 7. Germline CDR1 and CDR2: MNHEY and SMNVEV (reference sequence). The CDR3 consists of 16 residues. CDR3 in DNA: TGTGCCAGCAGTTTACTTGGCGGGGGGGAAACCTACGAGCAGTACTTC. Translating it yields CASSLLGGGETYEQYF.

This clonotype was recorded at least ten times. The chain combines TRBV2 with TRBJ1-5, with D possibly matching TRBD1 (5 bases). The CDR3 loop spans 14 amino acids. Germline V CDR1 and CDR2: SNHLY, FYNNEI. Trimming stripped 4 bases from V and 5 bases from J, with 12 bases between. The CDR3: CASSGEGRDQPQHF. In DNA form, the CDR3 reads TGTGCCAGCAGTGGAGAGGGGAGGGATCAGCCCCAGCATTTT. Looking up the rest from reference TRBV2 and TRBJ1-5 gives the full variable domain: EPEVTQTPSHQVTQMGQEVILRCVPISNHLYFYWYRQILGQKVEFLVSFYNNEISEKSEIFDDQFSVERPDGSNFTLKIRSTKLEDSAMYFCASSGEGRDQPQHFGDGTRLSIL.

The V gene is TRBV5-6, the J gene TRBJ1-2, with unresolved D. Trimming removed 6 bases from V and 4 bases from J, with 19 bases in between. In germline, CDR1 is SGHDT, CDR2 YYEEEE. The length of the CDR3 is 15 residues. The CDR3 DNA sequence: TGTGCCAGCACCAAACCCACGGGAGGGTCCTATGGCTACACCTTC. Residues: CASTKPTGGSYGYTF.

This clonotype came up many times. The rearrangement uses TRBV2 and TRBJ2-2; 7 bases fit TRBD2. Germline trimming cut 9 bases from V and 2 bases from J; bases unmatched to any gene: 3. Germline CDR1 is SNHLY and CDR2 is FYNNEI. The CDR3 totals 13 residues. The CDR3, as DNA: TGTGCCAGGGGAGGGGTCAACACCGGGGAGCTGTTTTTT. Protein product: CARGGVNTGELFF.

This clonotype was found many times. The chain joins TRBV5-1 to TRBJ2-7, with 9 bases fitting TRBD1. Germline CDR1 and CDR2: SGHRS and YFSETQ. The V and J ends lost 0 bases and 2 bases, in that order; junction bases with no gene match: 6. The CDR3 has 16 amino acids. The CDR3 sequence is CASSLAPRQGAYEQYF. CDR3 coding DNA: TGCGCCAGCAGCTTGGCCCCCCGACAGGGGGCCTACGAGCAGTACTTC.

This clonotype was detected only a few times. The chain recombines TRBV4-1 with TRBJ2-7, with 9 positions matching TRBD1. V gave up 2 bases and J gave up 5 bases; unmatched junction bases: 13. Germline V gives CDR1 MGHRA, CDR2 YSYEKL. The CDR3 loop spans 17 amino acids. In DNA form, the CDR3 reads TGCGCCAGCAGCCAAATTTGGACCCGGGACAGGGACGACGAGCAGTACTTC. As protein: CASSQIWTRDRDDEQYF.

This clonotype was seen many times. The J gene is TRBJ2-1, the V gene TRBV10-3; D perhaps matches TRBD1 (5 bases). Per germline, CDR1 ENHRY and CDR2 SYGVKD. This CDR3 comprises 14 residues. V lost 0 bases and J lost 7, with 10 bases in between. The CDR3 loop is CAISESSGLNEQFF. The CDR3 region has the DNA TGTGCCATCAGTGAGTCGTCAGGGTTGAATGAGCAGTTCTTC.

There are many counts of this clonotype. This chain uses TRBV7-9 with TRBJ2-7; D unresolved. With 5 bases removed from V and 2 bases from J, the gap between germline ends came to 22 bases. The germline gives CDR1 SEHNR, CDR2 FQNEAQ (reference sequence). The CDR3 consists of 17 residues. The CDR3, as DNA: TGTGCCAGCAGCCCTAAGCGCGACTGGGGATTACCCTACGAGCAGTACTTC. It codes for CASSPKRDWGLPYEQYF.

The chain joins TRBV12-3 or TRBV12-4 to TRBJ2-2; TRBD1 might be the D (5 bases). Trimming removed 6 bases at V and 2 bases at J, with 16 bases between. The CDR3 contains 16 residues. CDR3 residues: CASSPQGAINTGELFF. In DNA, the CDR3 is TGTGCCAGCAGCCCCCAGGGTGCAATAAACACCGGGGAGCTGTTTTTT.

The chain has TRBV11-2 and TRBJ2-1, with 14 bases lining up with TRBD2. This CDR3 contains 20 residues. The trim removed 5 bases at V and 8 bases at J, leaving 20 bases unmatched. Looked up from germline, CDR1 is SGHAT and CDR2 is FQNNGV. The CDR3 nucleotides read TGTGCCAGCAGCCCCCTCGGGGGTGGACTAGCGGGGGGACGTGTCGATGAGCAGTTCTTC. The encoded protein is CASSPLGGGLAGGRVDEQFF.

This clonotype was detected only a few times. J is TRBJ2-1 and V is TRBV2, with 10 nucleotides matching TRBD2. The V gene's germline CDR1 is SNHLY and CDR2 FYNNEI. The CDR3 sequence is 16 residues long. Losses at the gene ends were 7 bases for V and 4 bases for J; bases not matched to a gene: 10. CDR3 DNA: TGTGCCAGCACCTTTACCGGACTAGCGGATTACAATGAGCAGTTCTTC. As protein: CASTFTGLADYNEQFF.

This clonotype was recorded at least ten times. The CDR3 loop reads CASSASGQGSQPQHF. The CDR3 DNA follows: TGCGCCAGCAGCGCCAGTGGACAGGGCAGTCAGCCCCAGCATTTT. This chain uses TRBV5-1 with TRBJ1-5; 8 positions match TRBD1. The V gene's germline CDR1 is SGHRS and CDR2 YFSETQ. With 4 bases clipped from V and 6 bases from J, the junction kept 9 bases outside the gene matches. The CDR3 is 15 amino acids.

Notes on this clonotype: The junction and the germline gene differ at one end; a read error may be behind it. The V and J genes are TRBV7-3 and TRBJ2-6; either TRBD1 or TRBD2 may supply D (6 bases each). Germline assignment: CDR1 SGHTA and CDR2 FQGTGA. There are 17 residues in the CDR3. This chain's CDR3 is CACSLTGARSGANVLTF. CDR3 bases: TGTGCCTGCAGCTTAACGGGGGCACGCTCTGGGGCCAACGTCCTGACTTTC.

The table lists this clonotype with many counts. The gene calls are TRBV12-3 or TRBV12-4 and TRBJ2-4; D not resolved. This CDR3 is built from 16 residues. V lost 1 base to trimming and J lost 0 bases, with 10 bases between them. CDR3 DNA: TGTGCCAGCAGTTTAGGAATAGGGTCAGCCAAAAACATTCAGTACTTC. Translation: CASSLGIGSAKNIQYF.

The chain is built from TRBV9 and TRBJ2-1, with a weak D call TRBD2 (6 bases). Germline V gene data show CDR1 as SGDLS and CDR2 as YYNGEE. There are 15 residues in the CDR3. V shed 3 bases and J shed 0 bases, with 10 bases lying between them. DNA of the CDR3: TGTGCCAGCAGCGCGGGACTCCCCTCCTACAATGAGCAGTTCTTC. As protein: CASSAGLPSYNEQFF.

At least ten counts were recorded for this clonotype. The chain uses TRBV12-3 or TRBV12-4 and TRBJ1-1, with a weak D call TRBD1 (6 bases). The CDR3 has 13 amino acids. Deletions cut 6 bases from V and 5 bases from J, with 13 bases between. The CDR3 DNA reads TGTGCCAGCAGCACCCATACAGGGACTGAAGCTTTCTTT. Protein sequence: CASSTHTGTEAFF.

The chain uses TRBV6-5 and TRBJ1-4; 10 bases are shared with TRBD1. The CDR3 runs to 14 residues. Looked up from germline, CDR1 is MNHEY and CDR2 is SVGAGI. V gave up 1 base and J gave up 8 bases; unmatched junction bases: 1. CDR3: CASSYWTGGEKLFF. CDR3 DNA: TGTGCCAGCAGTTACTGGACAGGGGGGGAAAAACTGTTTTTT.

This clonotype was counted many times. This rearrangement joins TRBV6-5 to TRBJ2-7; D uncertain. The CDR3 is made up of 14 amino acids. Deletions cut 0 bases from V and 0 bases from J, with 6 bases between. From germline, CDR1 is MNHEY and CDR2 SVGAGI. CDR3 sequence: CASSYSMSSYEQYF. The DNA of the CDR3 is TGTGCCAGCAGTTACTCAATGAGCTCCTACGAGCAGTACTTC.

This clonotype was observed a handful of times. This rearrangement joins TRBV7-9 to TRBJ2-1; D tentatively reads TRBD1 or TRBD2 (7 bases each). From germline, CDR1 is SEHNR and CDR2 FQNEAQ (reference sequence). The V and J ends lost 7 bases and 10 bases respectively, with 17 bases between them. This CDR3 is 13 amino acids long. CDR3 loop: CASTSRGGGEQFF. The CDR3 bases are TGTGCCAGCACTTCAAGGGGAGGGGGCGAGCAGTTCTTC.

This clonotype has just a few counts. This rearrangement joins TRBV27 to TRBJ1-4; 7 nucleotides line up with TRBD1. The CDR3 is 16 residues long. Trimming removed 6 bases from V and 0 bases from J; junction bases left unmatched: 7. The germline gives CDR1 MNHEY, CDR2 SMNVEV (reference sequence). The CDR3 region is CASSREQGTTNEKLFF. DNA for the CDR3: TGTGCCAGCAGCCGAGAACAGGGGACAACTAATGAAAAACTGTTTTTT. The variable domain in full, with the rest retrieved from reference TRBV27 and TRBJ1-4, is EAQVTQNPRYLITVTGKKLTVTCSQNMNHEYMSWYRQDPGLGLRQIYYSMNVEVTDKGDVPEGYKVSRKEKRNFPLILESPSPNQTSLYFCASSREQGTTNEKLFFGSGTQLSVL.

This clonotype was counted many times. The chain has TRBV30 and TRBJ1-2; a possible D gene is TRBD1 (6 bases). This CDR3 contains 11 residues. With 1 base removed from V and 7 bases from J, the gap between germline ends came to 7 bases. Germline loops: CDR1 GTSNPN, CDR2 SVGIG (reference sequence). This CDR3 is CAWSDRAGYTF. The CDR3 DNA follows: TGTGCCTGGAGTGACAGGGCTGGCTACACCTTC.

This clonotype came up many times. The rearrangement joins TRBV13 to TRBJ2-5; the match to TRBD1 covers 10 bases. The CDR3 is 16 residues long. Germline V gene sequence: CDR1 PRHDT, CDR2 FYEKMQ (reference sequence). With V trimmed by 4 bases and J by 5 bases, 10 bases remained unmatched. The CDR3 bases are TGTGCCAGCAGCTCCCGGGACAGGGGTCAATGGGAGACCCAGTACTTC. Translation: CASSSRDRGQWETQYF.

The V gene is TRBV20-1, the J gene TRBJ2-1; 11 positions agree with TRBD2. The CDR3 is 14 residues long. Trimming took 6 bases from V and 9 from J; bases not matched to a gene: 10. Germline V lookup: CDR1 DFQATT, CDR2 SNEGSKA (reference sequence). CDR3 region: CSAPHSGGAREQFF. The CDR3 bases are TGCAGTGCCCCTCATAGCGGGGGGGCCCGTGAGCAGTTCTTC.

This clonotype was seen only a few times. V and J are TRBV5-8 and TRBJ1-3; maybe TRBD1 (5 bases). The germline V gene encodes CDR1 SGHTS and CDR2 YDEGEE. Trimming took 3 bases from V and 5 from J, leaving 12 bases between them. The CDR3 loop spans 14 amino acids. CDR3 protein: CASSYGTGRNTIYF. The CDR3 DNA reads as TGTGCCAGCAGCTATGGGACGGGCAGAAACACCATATATTTT.

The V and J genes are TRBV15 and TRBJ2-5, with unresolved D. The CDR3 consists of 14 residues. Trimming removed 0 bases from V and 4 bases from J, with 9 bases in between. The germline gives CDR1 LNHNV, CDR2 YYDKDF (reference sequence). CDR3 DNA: TGTGCCACCAGCAGAGAGCCGGCCGGAGAGACCCAGTACTTC. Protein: CATSREPAGETQYF.

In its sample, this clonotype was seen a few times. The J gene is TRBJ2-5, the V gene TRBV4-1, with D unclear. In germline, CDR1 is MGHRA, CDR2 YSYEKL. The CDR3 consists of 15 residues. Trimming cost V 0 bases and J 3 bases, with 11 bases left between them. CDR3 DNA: TGCGCCAGCAGCCAAGATCAAGCTTTCGAAGAGACCCAGTACTTC. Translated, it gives CASSQDQAFEETQYF.

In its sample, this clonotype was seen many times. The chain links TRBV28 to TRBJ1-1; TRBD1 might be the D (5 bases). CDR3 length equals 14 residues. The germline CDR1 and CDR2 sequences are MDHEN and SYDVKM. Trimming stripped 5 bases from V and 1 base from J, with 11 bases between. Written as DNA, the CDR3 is TGTGCCAGCAGTCCTCAGAGGGGGAACACTGAAGCTTTCTTT. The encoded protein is CASSPQRGNTEAFF. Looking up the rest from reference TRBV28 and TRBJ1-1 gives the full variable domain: DVKVTQSSRYLVKRTGEKVFLECVQDMDHENMFWYRQDPGLGLRLIYFSYDVKMKEKGDIPEGYSVSREKKERFSLILESASTNQTSMYLCASSPQRGNTEAFFGQGTRLTVV.

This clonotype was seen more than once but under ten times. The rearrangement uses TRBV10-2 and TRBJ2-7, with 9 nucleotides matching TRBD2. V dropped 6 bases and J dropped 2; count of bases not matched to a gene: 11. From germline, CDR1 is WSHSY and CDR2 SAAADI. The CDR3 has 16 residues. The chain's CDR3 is CASSGARASGAYEQYF. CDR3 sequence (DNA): TGCGCCAGCAGCGGAGCCCGGGCTAGCGGGGCCTACGAGCAGTACTTC.

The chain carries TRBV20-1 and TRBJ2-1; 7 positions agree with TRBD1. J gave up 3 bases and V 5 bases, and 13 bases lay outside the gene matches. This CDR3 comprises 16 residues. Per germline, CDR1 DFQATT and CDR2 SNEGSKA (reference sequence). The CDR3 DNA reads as TGCAGTGCTGGGAATCAACAGGGGAAACTCTACAATGAGCAGTTCTTC. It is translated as CSAGNQQGKLYNEQFF.

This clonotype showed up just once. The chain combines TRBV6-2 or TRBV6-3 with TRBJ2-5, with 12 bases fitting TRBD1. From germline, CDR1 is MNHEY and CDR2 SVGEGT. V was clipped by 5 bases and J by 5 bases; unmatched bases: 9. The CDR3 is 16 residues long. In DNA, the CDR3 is TGTGCCAGCAGTGACGTGGGACAGGGGGCGGGGGAGACCCAGTACTTC. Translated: CASSDVGQGAGETQYF.